This T cell receptor (beta chain) was documented in a study of OX40 agonist ivuxolimab in advanced cancers. Broader study findings: Expanded clones belonging to CD8+ T cells outnumbered, on average, those of CD4+.

With regard to this clone: Its antigen is as yet unknown.

The data were produced by immunoSEQ multiplex PCR, yet TCRdb's version contains in-frame clones alone and is incomplete. The data contain 15,000 to 20,000 clones, about nine tenths of them seen just once; the ten biggest clones take up roughly 28%. Blood samples were obtained at baseline, cycle 4 day 1, and cycle 7 day 1. The sequence came from an adult with an advanced solid tumor such as melanoma, head and neck, liver or kidney cancer. Source: CD4+ or CD8+ T cells sorted from blood, taken in a trial of the OX40 agonist ivuxolimab.

The CDR3: CASSLDEQFF. In nucleotides, the CDR3 is TGTGCCAGCAGCTTAGATGAGCAGTTCTTC. V is TRBV11-2 and J is TRBJ2-1; D is undetermined. The CDR3 consists of 10 residues. Germline V gene data show CDR1 as SGHAT and CDR2 as FQNNGV. Trimming cost V 0 bases and J 9 bases, with 0 bases left between them.